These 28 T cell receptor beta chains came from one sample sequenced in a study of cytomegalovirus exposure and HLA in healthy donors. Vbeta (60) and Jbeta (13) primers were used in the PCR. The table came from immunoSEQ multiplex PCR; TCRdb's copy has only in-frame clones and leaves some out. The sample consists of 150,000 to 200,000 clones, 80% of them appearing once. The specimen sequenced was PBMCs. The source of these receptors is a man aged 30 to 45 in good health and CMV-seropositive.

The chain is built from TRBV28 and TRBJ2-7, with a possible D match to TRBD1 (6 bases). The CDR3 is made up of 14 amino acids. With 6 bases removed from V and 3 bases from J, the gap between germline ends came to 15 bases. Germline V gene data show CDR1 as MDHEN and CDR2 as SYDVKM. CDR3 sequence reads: CASSLRGRGYEQYF. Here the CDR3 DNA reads TGTGCCAGCAGCCTTAGGGGCAGGGGCTACGAGCAGTACTTC.

Written as DNA, the CDR3 is TGTGCCAGCAGACCCGAGGCAGGGAACTCCTACAATGAGCAGTTCTTC. Amino acid sequence: CASRPEAGNSYNEQFF. The rearrangement links TRBV7-9 to TRBJ2-1; weak D call: TRBD1 (5 bases). The CDR3 extends over 16 amino acids. Looked up from germline, CDR1 is SEHNR and CDR2 is FQNEAQ (reference sequence). With 6 bases removed from V and 0 bases from J, the gap between germline ends came to 15 bases.

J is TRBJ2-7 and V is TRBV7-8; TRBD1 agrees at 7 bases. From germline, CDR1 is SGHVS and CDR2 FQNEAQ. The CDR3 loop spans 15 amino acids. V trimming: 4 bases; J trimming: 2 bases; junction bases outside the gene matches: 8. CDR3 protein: CASSSPRDSPYEQYF. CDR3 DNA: TGTGCCAGCAGCTCCCCCCGGGACAGCCCCTACGAGCAGTACTTC.

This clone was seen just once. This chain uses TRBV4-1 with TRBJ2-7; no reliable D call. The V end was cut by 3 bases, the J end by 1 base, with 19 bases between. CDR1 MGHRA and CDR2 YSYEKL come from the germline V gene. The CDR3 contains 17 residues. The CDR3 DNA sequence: TGCGCCAGCAGCCAGCCCCAAAGGTTTGTAGCTTCCTACGAGCAGTACTTC. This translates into CASSQPQRFVASYEQYF.

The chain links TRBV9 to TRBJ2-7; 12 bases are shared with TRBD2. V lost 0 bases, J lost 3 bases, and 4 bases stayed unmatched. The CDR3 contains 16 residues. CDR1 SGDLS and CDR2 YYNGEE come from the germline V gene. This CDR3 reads CASSVGLAGEGYEQYF. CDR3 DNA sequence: TGTGCCAGCAGCGTAGGACTAGCGGGGGAGGGCTACGAGCAGTACTTC.

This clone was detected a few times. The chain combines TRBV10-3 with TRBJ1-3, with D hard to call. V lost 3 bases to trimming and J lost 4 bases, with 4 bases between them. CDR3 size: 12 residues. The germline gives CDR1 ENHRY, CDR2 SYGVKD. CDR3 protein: CAISDSGNTIYF. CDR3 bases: TGTGCCATCAGTGACTCCGGAAACACCATATATTTT.

Here the CDR3 reads CASSDGTGYYNEQFF. The CDR3 DNA is TGTGCCAGCAGCGACGGGACAGGGTACTACAATGAGCAGTTCTTC. The gene calls are TRBV11-3 and TRBJ2-1; TRBD1 matches 9 bases. Germline V CDR1 and CDR2: SGHNT, YENEEA. This CDR3 is built from 15 residues. V trimming: 5 bases; J trimming: 3 bases; junction bases outside the gene matches: 5.

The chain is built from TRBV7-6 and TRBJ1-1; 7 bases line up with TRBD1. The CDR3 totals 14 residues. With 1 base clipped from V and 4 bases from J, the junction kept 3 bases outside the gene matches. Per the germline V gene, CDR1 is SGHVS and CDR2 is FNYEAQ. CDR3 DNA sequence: TGTGCCAGCAGCTTAGACAGGGGCAGCACTGAAGCTTTCTTT. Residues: CASSLDRGSTEAFF.

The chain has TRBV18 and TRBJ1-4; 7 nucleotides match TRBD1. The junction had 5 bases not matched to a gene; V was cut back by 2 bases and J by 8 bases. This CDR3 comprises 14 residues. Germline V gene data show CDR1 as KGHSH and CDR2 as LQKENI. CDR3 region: CASSPSGQAEKLFF. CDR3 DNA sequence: TGTGCCAGCTCACCATCCGGACAGGCCGAAAAACTGTTTTTT.

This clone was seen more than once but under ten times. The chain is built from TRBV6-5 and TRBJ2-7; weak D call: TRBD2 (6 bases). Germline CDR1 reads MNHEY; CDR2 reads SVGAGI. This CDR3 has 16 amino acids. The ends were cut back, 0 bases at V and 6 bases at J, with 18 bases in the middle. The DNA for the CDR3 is TGTGCCAGCAGTTACTCATTACCCGGGAGTATAGCCGAGCAGTACTTC. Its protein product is CASSYSLPGSIAEQYF.

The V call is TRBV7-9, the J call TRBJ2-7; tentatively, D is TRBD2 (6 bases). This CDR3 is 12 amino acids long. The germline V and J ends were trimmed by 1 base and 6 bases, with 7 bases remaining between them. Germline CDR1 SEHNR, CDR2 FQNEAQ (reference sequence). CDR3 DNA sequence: TGTGCCAGCAGCTTAGACGGGAGCGAGCAGTACTTC. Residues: CASSLDGSEQYF.

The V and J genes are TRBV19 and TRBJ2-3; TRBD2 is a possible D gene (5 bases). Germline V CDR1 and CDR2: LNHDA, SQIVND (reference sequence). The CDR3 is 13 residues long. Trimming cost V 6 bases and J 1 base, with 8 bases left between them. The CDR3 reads CASRVGGTDTQYF. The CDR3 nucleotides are TGTGCCAGTAGGGTGGGAGGCACAGATACGCAGTATTTT.

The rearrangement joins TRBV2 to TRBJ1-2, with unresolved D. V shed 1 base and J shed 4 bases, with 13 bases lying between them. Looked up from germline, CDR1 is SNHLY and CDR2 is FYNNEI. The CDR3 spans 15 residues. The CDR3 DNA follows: TGTGCCAGCAGTGAAGAGAGGGAACCCCGCTATGGCTACACCTTC. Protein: CASSEEREPRYGYTF. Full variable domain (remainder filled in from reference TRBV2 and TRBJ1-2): EPEVTQTPSHQVTQMGQEVILRCVPISNHLYFYWYRQILGQKVEFLVSFYNNEISEKSEIFDDQFSVERPDGSNFTLKIRSTKLEDSAMYFCASSEEREPRYGYTFGSGTRLTVV.

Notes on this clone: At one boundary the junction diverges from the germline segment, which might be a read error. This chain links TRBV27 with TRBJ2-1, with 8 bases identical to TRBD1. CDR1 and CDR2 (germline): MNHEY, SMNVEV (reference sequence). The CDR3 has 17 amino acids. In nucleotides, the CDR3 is TGTGCCAGCAGTCGTTACCAGGGGGCTGTTTCCTACAATGAGCAGCTCTTC. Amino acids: CASSRYQGAVSYNEQLF.

The CDR3 reads CASSEQGLDLSGANVLTF. Here the CDR3 DNA reads TGTGCCAGCAGCGAGCAGGGGTTAGACCTCTCTGGGGCCAACGTCCTGACTTTC. The chain links TRBV27 to TRBJ2-6; TRBD1 is a possible D gene (6 bases). Germline lookup yields CDR1 MNHEY and CDR2 SMNVEV (reference sequence). The CDR3 loop spans 18 amino acids. Between the trimmed V and J ends, which lost 6 bases and 0 bases, there was a span of 18 bases.

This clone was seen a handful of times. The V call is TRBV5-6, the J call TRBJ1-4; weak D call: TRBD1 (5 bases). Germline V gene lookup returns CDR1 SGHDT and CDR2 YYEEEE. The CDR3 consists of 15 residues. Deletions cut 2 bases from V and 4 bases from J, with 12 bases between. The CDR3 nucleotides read TGTGCCAGCAGCTTTATCGGGCAGGGTAATGAAAAACTGTTTTTT. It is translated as CASSFIGQGNEKLFF. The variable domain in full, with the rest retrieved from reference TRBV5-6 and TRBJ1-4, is DAGVTQSPTHLIKTRGQQVTLRCSPKSGHDTVSWYQQALGQGPQFIFQYYEEEERQRGNFPDRFSGHQFPNYSSELNVNALLLGDSALYLCASSFIGQGNEKLFFGSGTQLSVL.

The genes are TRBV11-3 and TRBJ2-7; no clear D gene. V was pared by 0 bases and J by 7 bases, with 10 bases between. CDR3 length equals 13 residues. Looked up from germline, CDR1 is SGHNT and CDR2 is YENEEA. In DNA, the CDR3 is TGTGCCAGCAGCTTAGATCTCGTGGAGGAGCAGTACTTC. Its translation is CASSLDLVEEQYF.

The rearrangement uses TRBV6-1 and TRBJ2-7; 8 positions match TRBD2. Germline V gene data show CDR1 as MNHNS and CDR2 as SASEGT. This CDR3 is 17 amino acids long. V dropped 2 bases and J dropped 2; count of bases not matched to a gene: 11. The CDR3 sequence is CASSEFHGSGTPYEQYF. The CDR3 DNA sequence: TGTGCCAGCAGTGAATTCCATGGTAGCGGGACCCCCTACGAGCAGTACTTC.

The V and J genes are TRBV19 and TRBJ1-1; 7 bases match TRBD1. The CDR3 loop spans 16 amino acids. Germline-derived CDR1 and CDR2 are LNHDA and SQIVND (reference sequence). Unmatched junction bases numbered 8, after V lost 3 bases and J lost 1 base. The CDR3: CASSIQGGRGNTEAFF. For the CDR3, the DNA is TGTGCCAGTAGTATCCAGGGGGGCCGCGGGAACACTGAAGCTTTCTTT.

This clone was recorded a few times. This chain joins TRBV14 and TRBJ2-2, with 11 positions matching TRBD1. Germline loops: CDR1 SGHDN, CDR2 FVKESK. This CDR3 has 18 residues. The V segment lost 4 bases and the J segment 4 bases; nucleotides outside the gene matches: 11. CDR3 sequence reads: CASSLRTGGVGTTGELFF. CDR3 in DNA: TGTGCCAGCAGCCTGCGGACAGGGGGCGTGGGGACCACCGGGGAGCTGTTTTTT.

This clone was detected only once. The CDR3 is CASSKARRGMGEGANVLTF. CDR3 in DNA: TGTGCCAGCAGCAAAGCGCGCCGGGGGATGGGCGAGGGGGCCAACGTCCTGACTTTC. The chain carries TRBV21-1 and TRBJ2-6; no DNA check was done on the table's D call, TRBD2. TRBV21-1 is termed a pseudogene. This CDR3 has 19 amino acids.

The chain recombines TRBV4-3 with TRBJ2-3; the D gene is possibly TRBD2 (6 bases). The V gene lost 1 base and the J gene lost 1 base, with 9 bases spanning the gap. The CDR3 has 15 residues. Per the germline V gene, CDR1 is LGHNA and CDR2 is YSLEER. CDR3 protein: CASSQGWGGTDTQYF. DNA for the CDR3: TGCGCCAGCAGCCAAGGTTGGGGGGGCACAGATACGCAGTATTTT.

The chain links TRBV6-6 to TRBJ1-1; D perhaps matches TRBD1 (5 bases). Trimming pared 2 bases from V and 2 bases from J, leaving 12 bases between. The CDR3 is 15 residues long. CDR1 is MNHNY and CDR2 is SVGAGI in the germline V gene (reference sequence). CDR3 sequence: CASSYRPGLNTEAFF. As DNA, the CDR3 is TGTGCCAGCAGTTACCGCCCGGGACTTAACACTGAAGCTTTCTTT.

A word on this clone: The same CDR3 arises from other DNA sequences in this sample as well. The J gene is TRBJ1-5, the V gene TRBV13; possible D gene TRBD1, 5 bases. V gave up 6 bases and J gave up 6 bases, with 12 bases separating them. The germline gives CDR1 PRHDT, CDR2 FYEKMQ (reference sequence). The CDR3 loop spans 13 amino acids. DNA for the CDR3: TGTGCCAGCAGTTGGGGCGGGGTTCAGCCCCAGCATTTT. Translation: CASSWGGVQPQHF.

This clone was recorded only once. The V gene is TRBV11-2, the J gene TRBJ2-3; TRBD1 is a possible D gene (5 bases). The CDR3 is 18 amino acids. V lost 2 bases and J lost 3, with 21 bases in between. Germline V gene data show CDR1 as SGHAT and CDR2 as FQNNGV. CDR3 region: CASSLSSRALSVTDTQYF. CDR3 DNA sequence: TGTGCCAGCAGCTTATCGAGCAGGGCCCTTTCTGTTACAGATACGCAGTATTTT. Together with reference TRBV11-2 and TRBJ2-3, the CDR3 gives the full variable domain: EAGVAQSPRYKIIEKRQSVAFWCNPISGHATLYWYQQILGQGPKLLIQFQNNGVVDDSQLPKDRFSAERLKGVDSTLKIQPAKLEDSAVYLCASSLSSRALSVTDTQYFGPGTRLTVL.

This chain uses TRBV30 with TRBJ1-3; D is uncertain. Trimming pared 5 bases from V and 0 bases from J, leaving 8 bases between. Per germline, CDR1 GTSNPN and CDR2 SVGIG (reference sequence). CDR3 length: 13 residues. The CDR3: CAWGRDSGNTIYF. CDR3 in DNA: TGTGCCTGGGGACGGGACTCTGGAAACACCATATATTTT.

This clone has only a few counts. The CDR3 region is CASSGTGVGYEQYF. CDR3 nucleotide sequence: TGTGCCAGTAGCGGGACAGGGGTAGGGTACGAGCAGTACTTC. V gene TRBV19 combines with J gene TRBJ2-7, with TRBD1 matching 10 bases. Trimming at V came to 6 bases and at J to 4 bases, leaving 6 bases not matched to a gene. CDR1 is LNHDA, CDR2 SQIVND, per germline (reference sequence). The CDR3 extends over 14 amino acids.

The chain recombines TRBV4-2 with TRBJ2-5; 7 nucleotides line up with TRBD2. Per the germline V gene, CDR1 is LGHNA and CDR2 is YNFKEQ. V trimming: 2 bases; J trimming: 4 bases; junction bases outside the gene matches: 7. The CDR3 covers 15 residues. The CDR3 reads CASSQTGGFGETQYF. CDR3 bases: TGTGCCAGCAGCCAAACGGGAGGCTTCGGAGAGACCCAGTACTTC.